Described below is a single TCR beta chain sequence and its context. In its sample, this clonotype was seen many times. What antigen it recognizes has not been identified. The sample holds no much larger clone one base away, and base qualities are not on file. According to the study, the label for this sample's time point signals: newly diagnosed GD, antithyroid drugs for less than 3 months. For both TCR sequencing and RNA sequencing, RNA was extracted from PBMCs in TRIzol. Graves' disease was diagnosed according to American Thyroid Association guidelines. Recruitment of patients was carried out at an endocrinology department in Xi'an, China. Each patient gave about 10 milliliters of peripheral blood, collected in an EDTA anticoagulant tube. Ficoll Paque Plus density gradient separation was used to isolate PBMCs, and no additional T cell sorting was done. An Agilent 2100 Bioanalyzer and agarose gel were used to check RNA quality, and a NanoDrop 2000 was used to measure RNA concentration.

These data come from a study of regulatory T cells in long-lasting Graves disease (dated by TCRdb to about 2021). Some background on the complete study: Antithyroid drugs had been taken for less than 3 months by newly diagnosed Graves' disease patients. Patients with persistent Graves' disease were compared with patients with newly diagnosed Graves' disease using TCR sequencing and RNA sequencing of peripheral blood. The study was registered as a clinical trial and conducted in China. A total of about 35 samples underwent TCR sequencing, from some 13 patients with persistent Graves' disease and about 20 patients with newly diagnosed Graves' disease.

The study at large found these results: The authors noted that the small sample size was a limitation that may lower accuracy. Compared with newly diagnosed patients, patients with persistent Graves' disease had lower TCR Shannon entropy and fewer highly expanded clones, which suggests clonal expansion. Only peripheral blood was studied, because thyroid tissue, the primary lesion, was inaccessible. Sequencing and analysis were restricted to the TCR beta chain. Persistent patients shared more public clonotypes among themselves (around 3,000) than newly diagnosed patients did (approximately 870).

Library preparation used multiplex PCR. For sequencing, an Illumina HiSeq 4000 was employed. iRepertoire HTBI primers and Arm-PCR amplification of CDR3 regions were used to construct TCR beta libraries. Gel purification was performed on PCR products prior to sequencing. On the study's bioinformatics: Gene usage analysis of CDR3 amino acid clonotypes used the 62 TRBV and 14 TRBJ segments found across samples. Filtered high-quality paired reads were merged into contigs using COPE and FqMerger. BLAST was used to align contigs to IMGT TRBV, TRBD and TRBJ reference genes, and CDR3 was defined according to IMGT. Any clonotype with a frequency above 0.1% was classified as a highly expanded clone. Shannon entropy served as the measure of repertoire diversity, while the Gini coefficient captured V-J evenness. Clonotypes shared by more than one individual were considered public. The public reads were quality trimmed at Q25 with fastp and then assembled into clones with MiXCR by TCRdb, keeping productive beta chains. Each CDR3 protein appears once, grouped with its most common genes and DNA. The V and J calls were not made by the authors but by TCRdb's processing. Counted in this sample were more than 450,000 distinct CDR3 sequences; approximately 12% of them appeared once. The leading ten clones occupy 8% to 10% of the sample.

This sample also belongs to another study, concerning T cells in Graves' hyperthyroidism and ophthalmopathy. As the second paper documents: Stable Graves' hyperthyroidism was defined as no progression to ophthalmopathy during 18 months of follow-up. Hyperthyroidism patients were newly diagnosed, had a disease duration of under 2 months, and were aged 18 to 65 years. Exclusion was applied to patients with uncontrolled infections, other autoimmune diseases, pregnancy or lactation. Diagnoses relied on clinical symptoms, serum thyroxine and TRAb, thyroid ultrasound and orbital computed tomography. The TCR CDR3 was subjected to a first round of RT-PCR using the HTBI primer set and the Qiagen OneStep RT-PCR kit. Most expanded thyroid clonotypes (frequency above 0.001) were also detected in blood, a finding suggesting that blood repertoires may reflect thyroid immune responses. In cross-validation, a model built on a 13 V-J signature told ophthalmopathy apart from stable hyperthyroidism with less than 90% sensitivity and around 84% specificity, and in testing the same model reached 80%/75%. In validation, the model predicted progression to ophthalmopathy a median of 6.5 months before onset, with roughly 70% sensitivity and more than 72% specificity. To identify TCR V-J signatures that set the groups apart, the researchers used a discovery cohort of 100 or so patients, made up of 40 to 45 with Graves' ophthalmopathy and around 58 with stable Graves' hyperthyroidism. An independent validation cohort of 18 to 20 hyperthyroidism patients and about 15 patients who later progressed to ophthalmopathy tested prospective prediction of ophthalmopathy. The roughly 100 discovery patients were randomly divided into training and test sets at a 7:3 ratio. Thyroid tissue and blood T-cell repertoires from six Graves' hyperthyroidism patients were also compared in the study. Once sampling was done, hyperthyroidism patients were given methimazole at a starting dose of 30 mg daily, whereas ophthalmopathy patients were given high-dose intravenous methylprednisolone. Libraries were constructed in a second round of multiplex PCR, after which size selection and purification were carried out. The libraries were sequenced on an Illumina HiSeq2000 using paired-end 100 bp reads. SOAPnuke was used to process the raw data, with reads discarded if the reads contained adapters or uncalled bases, had a mean Phred below 15, or lacked an exact constant-primer or identifier match. COPE v1.2.5 was used to merge high-quality paired reads, and clonotypes were defined as unique nucleotide sequences. MiTCR v1.1 was used to align the clonotypes against IMGT TRBV, TRBD and TRBJ reference segments. The analysis included only V-J combinations with a frequency above 0.0001, which together covered more than 98% of the repertoires. The TCS score was defined as F50 (clonal expansion) divided by E x V (chaos), with BLOSUM62-based TCRdist calculated between CDR3 peptides within each V-J. Welch's t-statistics and random forest reduced some 510 V-J features to 13, which were used in a naive Bayes classifier (R e1071). No statistical method was used to set the sample size in advance, and investigators knew the group allocation. TCR Vbeta CDR3 sequencing of roughly 140 peripheral blood samples (fewer than 45 ophthalmopathy, about 74 hyperthyroidism and approximately 17 progressor patients) is reported in the paper.

The sequences come from peripheral blood mononuclear cells (PBMCs), collected at new diagnosis, from a patient treated with antithyroid drugs. This receptor was taken from a woman in her twenties or thirties with Graves disease. Donor details come from another sample of the same person, matched by shared clones.

The CDR3 protein is CASNVEQISYEQYF. The sequenced DNA is TGTGCCAGCAATGTTGAACAGATCTCCTACGAGCAGTACTTC. This chain joins TRBV2 to TRBJ2-7; no D gene can be assigned with confidence. Trimming costs V 7 bases and J 0 bases, and their ends lie 13 bases apart. CDR1 and CDR2 (SNHLY, FYNNEI) derive from the germline V gene. CDR3 length: 14 amino acids, cysteine to phenylalanine. The DNA shown is the 42-base CDR3, in frame from base 1.